This TCR beta chain was recovered during a study of shared clonotypes between healthy human individuals (dated by TCRdb to the early 2020s). A note on the overall study: The cohort included three men and a couple of women between 18 and 49 years of age. For each donor, three plates each were used for CD4 naive and CD4 memory, two plates were used for CD8 naive, and one plate was used for CD8 memory. Each donor's leukapheresis produced roughly between roughly 0.85 and 10 billion PBMCs. To increase sequencing depth and limit assay-specific biases, TCR repertoire library preparation and sequencing were carried out by different laboratories using diverse techniques. To estimate repertoire size and how much clonotype sharing occurs between individuals, the study deeply sequenced the blood TCR repertoires of roughly 5 healthy adults.

With respect to this clone: The antigen it recognizes is unknown. Within one base of it there is no much larger clone, and no base qualities were kept.

Donors were healthy HIV-negative adults with no recently reported acute infections or vaccinations. Every donor was a Caucasian adult residing in Nashville, Tennessee, USA. CD4+ T cells were enriched by magnetic negative selection; naive cells were then positively selected on CD45RA, and the negative fraction formed the memory subset. Blood was obtained by leukapheresis, after which PBMCs were separated by Ficoll-Histopaque density gradient centrifugation and cryopreserved in liquid nitrogen vapor phase. Purity and quantity of every magnetically sorted T cell population were checked by analytical flow cytometry. Genomic DNA was isolated from each sorted fraction and quantified by UV absorbance on a Nanodrop 2000c. TCR CDR3 regions were amplified from genomic DNA by multiplex PCR using the deep immunoSEQ assay. Extracted genomic DNA from each cell subset was distributed evenly across all wells of several immunoSEQ 96-well plates, and each plate was treated as a replicate. For sorted subsets, 200 to 250 ng genomic DNA, equal to tens of thousands of T cell genomes, was loaded into each replicate PCR. Purified libraries were measured with a Qubit 3.0 fluorometer, size-checked on a Bioanalyzer 2100, and measured again with the KAPA Library Quantification kit. Every immunoSEQ 96-well plate was sequenced on a dedicated single-read 150-cycle Illumina NextSeq 550 flow cell. In the original analysis: Because the immunoSEQ output included only junctional sequences and no quality scores, the filtering could not be the same as the filtering used for full-length reads. Sequences were annotated with PyIR, a Python wrapper for IgBLAST v1.9, and V/J genes and CDR3 were assigned using IMGT germline references. Reads were removed for weak V/J assignments (E-value above 1e-6), missing CDR3, stop codons, out-of-frame junctions, or ambiguous translated residues. V3J clonotypes were defined by identical inferred V gene, J gene, and CDR3 amino acid sequence. The percentage overlap between two repertoires was calculated by dividing the number of shared unique clonotypes by the size of the smaller repertoire. Three approaches were used to assess repertoire richness: RTK rarefaction, the Chao1 estimator, and Recon v2.1 estimates of unobserved clonotypes. Generation probabilities for all TCRbeta clonotypes obtained by the gDNA method from a few donors were computed using OLGA. TCRdb stores this immuneACCESS table with in-frame sequences only. Part of the clones is absent; in the studies checked, under half of the shortfall reflects unresolved V genes, and no reason is known for the rest. V and J calls plus clone size are reproduced from that table; the DNA served to infer D and trimming. The table for this sample lists about 2.4 million clones; around 90% of them were counted only once. The ten largest account for 0.13% to 0.15% of the sample.

Taken from the germline V gene, the CDR1 and CDR2 loops are SGHTA and FQGNSA. V is cut back by 5 bases and J by 7 bases, with 16 bases in the junction unmatched. The CDR3 holds 16 amino acids from the cysteine to the phenylalanine. The DNA shown is the 48-base CDR3, in frame from base 1. Study-level results and caveats: Incomplete sequencing was indicated by rarefaction of sorted-subset datasets, despite the large sequencing depth. Sampling was restricted to blood, and TCR repertoires in tissue are likely to differ from TCR repertoires in blood. Roughly 5.2% of naive CD4, more than 3% of naive CD8, 2% to 2.5% of memory CD4, and about 0.4% of memory CD8 clonotypes were shared across four donors. Pairwise subsampling indicated that sequencing depth was expected to affect the degree of clonotype sharing among donors. The genetic and exposure-history diversity represented was limited by the small number of donors. Naive subsets generally had larger estimated clonotype richness than memory subsets. Higher generation probabilities were observed for clonotypes shared by all four sorted-subset donors than for non-shared clonotypes.

The sequenced material came from naive CD4+ T cells sorted from blood. The sample's cell subset or site, from its label and the paper: CD45RA+ positively selected. Rearrangement joined TRBV7-2 to TRBJ1-2; a stretch of 7 junction bases matches TRBD1. The sequence came from a man between 18 and 29 years old in good health. DNA sequence: TGTGCCAGCAGCCCGGCCTCGACAGGGCGGTATCGTGGCTACACCTTC. Its protein reads: CASSPASTGRYRGYTF.